This TCR beta chain came from a study of PD-L1 blockade in urothelial cancer. As for the study in general: The researchers analyzed blood 3 weeks (second dose) and 6 weeks after treatment start. When blood samples were assessed, the median T cell count was 141,255.

CDR3 length: 14 amino acids. Trimming removed 2 bases from V and 2 bases from J, with 9 bases in between. The V gene's germline CDR1 is SEHNR and CDR2 FQNEAQ (reference sequence). Described time point: pretreatment peripheral blood. Repertoires were generated with immunoSEQ multiplex PCR, while TCRdb's copy carries only in-frame clones and drops some. The sample includes 55,000 to 85,000 clones, 84% of them seen just once. The source material was PBMCs, sampled around atezolizumab (anti-PD-L1) treatment. This receptor was obtained from a woman aged 70-85 years with urothelial cancer. The chain joins TRBV7-9 to TRBJ1-1; the D is unclear. For the CDR3, the DNA is TGTGCCAGCAGCTTAACCCAGGCCAACACTGAAGCTTTCTTT. It translates to CASSLTQANTEAFF.